This T cell receptor beta chain comes out of a study of blood T cell repertoires in COVID-19. On the study more broadly: Nucleic acid was either cDNA or gDNA, and it came from T cells, B-cell-depleted T cells, or PBMCs.

Source study methods: Quantification of nucleated cells was approximated via reference gene primer amplification. Generated by immunoSEQ multiplex PCR, the TCRdb table keeps only in-frame clones and is missing some. V, J and clone size are taken as reported in that table, and D and trimming were inferred from the DNA itself. The sample shows 150,000 to 200,000 clones, under 85% of them seen only once. J gave up 8 bases and V 5 bases, and 10 bases lay outside the gene matches. Germline CDR1 and CDR2: SGHTA and FQGNSA. The CDR3 is 15 residues long. The chain joins TRBV7-2 to TRBJ2-1; 9 bases are shared with TRBD1. This sequence originates from a man between 60 and 70 years old with active or convalescent COVID-19. Sequencing was carried out using peripheral blood. CDR3 region: CASSTSRTGVDEQFF. The CDR3 DNA is TGTGCCAGCAGCACTTCCCGGACAGGGGTGGATGAGCAGTTCTTC.